The present T cell receptor beta chain was sequenced within a study of blood T cell repertoires in COVID-19 (dated by TCRdb to the early 2020s). At the level of the whole study: Collaborator samples came from the United States, Italy and Spain and covered acute and convalescent phases of COVID-19. The samples were drawn from the first 160 participants of the ongoing ImmuneRACE study and from 950 to 1,500 subjects provided by 6 global collaborators. The repertoires were released in a freely available public database intended as a resource for research on the immune response to SARS-CoV-2. The material from the prospective study consisted of cDNA or gDNA derived from T cells, B-cell-depleted T cells, or PBMCs. The sample metadata nearly always contained a de-identified subject ID, COVID-19 status, age in years and sex. Subjects who had been exposed to COVID-19, were actively infected with it, or had recovered from it provided the deeply sampled blood TCRbeta repertoires that made up the dataset. Where available, HLA class I and class II types were taken from metadata supplied by the sample provider and were not determined by assay-based typing.

The germline V gene (reference sequence) specifies LGHDT as CDR1 and YNNKEL as CDR2. Unmatched junction bases come to 7, with V trimmed by 3 bases and J by 5 bases. The CDR3 runs 16 amino acids, cysteine and phenylalanine included. Left in the record is the CDR3 DNA by itself, 48 bases read in frame from the first base. Results the study describes overall, beyond this receptor: How much clinical and demographic metadata was included differed by source and by participant, and the metadata was provided uncurated.

Whole blood was collected in K2EDTA tubes by collaborating institutions according to the institutions' own protocols. For TCRbeta analysis, collaborator samples were shipped as frozen whole blood, as isolated PBMCs, or as DNA extracted from either sample type. TCRbeta CDR3 regions were amplified from genomic DNA using the immunoSEQ Assay, a bias-controlled multiplex PCR. Turning to the authors' computational methods: The number of nucleated cells in each sample was estimated from the amplification of reference gene primers within the assay. Sequence reads were collapsed and filtered to measure the absolute abundance of every unique TCRbeta CDR3 rearrangement. For each sample, productive Simpson clonality was calculated by taking the square root of Simpson's diversity index across productive rearrangements. TCRdb limited this immuneACCESS table to in-frame rearrangements with V and J called. A share of clones is missing; checked studies link under half to unresolved V genes, and the rest is unexplained. That table gives V, J and clone size, and the DNA gave D and trimming. The sample table shows more than 100,000 clones, and around 87% are seen once. Jointly, the top ten make up approximately 3.6% of the sample.

Worth noting for this clone: Its antigen is still unknown. No base qualities exist here, and no much larger clone lies one base off it.

The specimen was peripheral blood. The source is a woman aged 55-70 years with acute or convalescent COVID-19. The rearranged chain carries TRBV3-1 (or the pseudogene TRBV3-2) and TRBJ2-5, with TRBD2 matching 12 junction bases. CDR3 sequence: CASSQGVGTSGETQYF. The nucleotide sequence reads as follows: TGTGCCAGCAGCCAGGGGGTTGGGACTAGCGGGGAGACCCAGTACTTC.